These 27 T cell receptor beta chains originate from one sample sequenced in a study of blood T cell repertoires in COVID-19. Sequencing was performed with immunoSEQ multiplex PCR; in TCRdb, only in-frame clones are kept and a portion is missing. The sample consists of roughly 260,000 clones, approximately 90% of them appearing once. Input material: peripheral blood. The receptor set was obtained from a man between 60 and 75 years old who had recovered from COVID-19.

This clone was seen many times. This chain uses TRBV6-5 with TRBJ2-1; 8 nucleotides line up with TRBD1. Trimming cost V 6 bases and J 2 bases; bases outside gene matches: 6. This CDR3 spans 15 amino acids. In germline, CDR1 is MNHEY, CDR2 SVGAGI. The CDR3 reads CASRPGQDTYNEQFF. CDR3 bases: TGTGCCAGCAGGCCGGGACAGGATACCTACAATGAGCAGTTCTTC.

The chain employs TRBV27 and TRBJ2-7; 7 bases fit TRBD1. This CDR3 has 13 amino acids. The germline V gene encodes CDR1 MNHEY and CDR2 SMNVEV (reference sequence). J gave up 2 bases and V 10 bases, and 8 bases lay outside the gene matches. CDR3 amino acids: CATKRGPAYEQYF. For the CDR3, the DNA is TGTGCCACCAAAAGGGGGCCAGCCTACGAGCAGTACTTC.

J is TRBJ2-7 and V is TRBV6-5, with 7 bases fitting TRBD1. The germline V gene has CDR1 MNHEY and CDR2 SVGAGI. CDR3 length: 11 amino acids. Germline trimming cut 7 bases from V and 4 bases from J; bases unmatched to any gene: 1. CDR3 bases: TGTGCCAGCATCAGGGGGTACGAGCAGTACTTC. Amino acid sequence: CASIRGYEQYF.

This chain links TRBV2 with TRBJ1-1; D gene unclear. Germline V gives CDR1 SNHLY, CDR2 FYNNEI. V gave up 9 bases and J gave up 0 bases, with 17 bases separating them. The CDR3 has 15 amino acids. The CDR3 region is CARLPGGPMNTEAFF. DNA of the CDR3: TGTGCCAGACTTCCGGGAGGACCCATGAACACTGAAGCTTTCTTT.

CDR3 loop: CASSYPLGQGNTEAFF. CDR3 nucleotides: TGTGCCAGCAGTTACCCCCTCGGACAAGGAAACACTGAAGCTTTCTTT. This chain links TRBV6-6 with TRBJ1-1; maybe TRBD1 (5 bases). The CDR3 spans 16 residues. Between the trimmed V and J ends, which lost 2 bases and 2 bases, there was a span of 15 bases. The germline CDR1 and CDR2 sequences are MNHNY and SVGAGI (reference sequence).

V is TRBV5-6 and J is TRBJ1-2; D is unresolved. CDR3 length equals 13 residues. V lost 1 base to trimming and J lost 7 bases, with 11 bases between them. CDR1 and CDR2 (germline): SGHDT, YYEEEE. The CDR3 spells CASSLFTDGGYTF. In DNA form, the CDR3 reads TGTGCCAGCAGCTTGTTTACAGACGGTGGCTACACCTTC.

The DNA for the CDR3 is TGTGCTAGTGGTCTGTGGACAGTAAACACTGAAGCTTTCTTT. This translates into CASGLWTVNTEAFF. The V and J genes are TRBV12-5 and TRBJ1-1, with D maybe TRBD1 (6 bases). Trimming removed 5 bases from V and 2 bases from J, with 12 bases in between. The germline V gene has CDR1 LGHNT and CDR2 FRNRAP. This CDR3 spans 14 amino acids.

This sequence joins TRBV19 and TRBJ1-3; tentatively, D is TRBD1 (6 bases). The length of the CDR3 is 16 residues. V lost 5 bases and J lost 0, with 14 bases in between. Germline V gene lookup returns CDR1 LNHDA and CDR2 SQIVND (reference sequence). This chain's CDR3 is CASSYGQTLSGNTIYF. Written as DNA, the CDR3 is TGTGCCAGTAGTTACGGACAGACGCTCTCTGGAAACACCATATATTTT.

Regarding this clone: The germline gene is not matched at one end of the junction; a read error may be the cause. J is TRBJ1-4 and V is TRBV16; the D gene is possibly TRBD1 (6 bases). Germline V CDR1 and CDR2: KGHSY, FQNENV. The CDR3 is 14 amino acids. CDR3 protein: CASSRGRRNEKLFF. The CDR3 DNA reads TGTGCCAGCAGCCGGGGGCGGCGAAATGAGAAACTGTTTTTT.

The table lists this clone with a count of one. CDR3 DNA: TGCGCCAGCAGTCAGGGACAGGGAGATCGGGGCTACACCTTC. It yields the protein CASSQGQGDRGYTF. V and J are TRBV5-1 and TRBJ1-2; 9 positions match TRBD1. In germline, CDR1 is SGHRS, CDR2 YFSETQ. This CDR3 is built from 14 residues. Trimming removed 5 bases from V and 8 bases from J; junction bases left unmatched: 10.

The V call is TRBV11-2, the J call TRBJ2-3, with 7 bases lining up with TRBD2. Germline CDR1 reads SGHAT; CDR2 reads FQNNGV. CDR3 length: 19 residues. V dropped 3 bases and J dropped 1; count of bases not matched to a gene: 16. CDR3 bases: TGTGCCAGCAGCTTGTCCCGACGGATTAGCGCGGGAGGCACAGATACGCAGTATTTT. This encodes CASSLSRRISAGGTDTQYF.

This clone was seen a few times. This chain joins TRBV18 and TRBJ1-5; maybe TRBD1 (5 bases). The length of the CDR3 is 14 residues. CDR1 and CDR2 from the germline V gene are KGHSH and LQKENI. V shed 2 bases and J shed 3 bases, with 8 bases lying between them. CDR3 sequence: CASSPGATNQPQHF. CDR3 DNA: TGTGCCAGCTCACCAGGGGCGACCAATCAGCCCCAGCATTTT.

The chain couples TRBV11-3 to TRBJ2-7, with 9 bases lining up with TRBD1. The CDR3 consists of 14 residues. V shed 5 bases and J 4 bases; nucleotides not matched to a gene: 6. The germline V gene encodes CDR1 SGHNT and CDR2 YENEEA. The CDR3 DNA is TGTGCCAGCAGCCCCGGGACAGGGCGGTACGAGCAGTACTTC. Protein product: CASSPGTGRYEQYF.

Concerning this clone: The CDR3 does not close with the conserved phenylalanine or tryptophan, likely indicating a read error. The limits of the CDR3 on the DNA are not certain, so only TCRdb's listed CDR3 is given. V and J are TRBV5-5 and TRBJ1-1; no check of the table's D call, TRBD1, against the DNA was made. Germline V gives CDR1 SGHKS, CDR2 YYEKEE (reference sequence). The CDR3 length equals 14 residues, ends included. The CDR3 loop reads CASSLFLYDIVVLV.

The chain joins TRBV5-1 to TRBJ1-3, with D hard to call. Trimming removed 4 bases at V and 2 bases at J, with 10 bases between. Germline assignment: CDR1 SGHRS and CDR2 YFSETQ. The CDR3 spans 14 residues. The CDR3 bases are TGCGCCAGCAGCGGCCTAGGTACTGGAAACACCATATATTTT. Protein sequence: CASSGLGTGNTIYF.

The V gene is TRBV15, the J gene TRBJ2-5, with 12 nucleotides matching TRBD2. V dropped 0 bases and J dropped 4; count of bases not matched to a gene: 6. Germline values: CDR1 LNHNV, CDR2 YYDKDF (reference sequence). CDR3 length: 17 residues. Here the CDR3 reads CATSRDLLAGGGETQYF. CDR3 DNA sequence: TGTGCCACCAGCAGAGACCTACTAGCGGGGGGCGGAGAGACCCAGTACTTC. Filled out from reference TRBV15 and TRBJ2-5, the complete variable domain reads DAMVIQNPRYQVTQFGKPVTLSCSQTLNHNVMYWYQQKSSQAPKLLFHYYDKDFNNEADTPDNFQSRRPNTSFCFLDIRSPGLGDTAMYLCATSRDLLAGGGETQYFGPGTRLLVL.

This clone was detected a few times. The CDR3 region has the DNA TGTGCCAGCAGTCTAAGTTGGGACAGTAATTCACCCCTCCACTTT. As protein: CASSLSWDSNSPLHF. The V gene is TRBV6-2 or TRBV6-3, the J gene TRBJ1-6; 7 bases agree with TRBD1. CDR1 and CDR2 from the germline V gene are MNHEY and SVGEGT. The CDR3 has 15 amino acids. V shed 5 bases, J shed 6 bases, and the junction held 7 bases outside the gene matches.

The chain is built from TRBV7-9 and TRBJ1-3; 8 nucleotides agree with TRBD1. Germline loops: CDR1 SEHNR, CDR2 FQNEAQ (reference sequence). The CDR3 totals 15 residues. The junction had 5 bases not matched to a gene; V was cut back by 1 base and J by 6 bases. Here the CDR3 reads CASSLVAGGENTIYF. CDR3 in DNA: TGTGCCAGCAGCTTAGTGGCAGGGGGCGAAAACACCATATATTTT. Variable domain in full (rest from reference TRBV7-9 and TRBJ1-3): DTGVSQNPRHKITKRGQNVTFRCDPISEHNRLYWYRQTLGQGPEFLTYFQNEAQLEKSRLLSDRFSAERPKGSFSTLEIQRTEQGDSAMYLCASSLVAGGENTIYFGEGSWLTVV.

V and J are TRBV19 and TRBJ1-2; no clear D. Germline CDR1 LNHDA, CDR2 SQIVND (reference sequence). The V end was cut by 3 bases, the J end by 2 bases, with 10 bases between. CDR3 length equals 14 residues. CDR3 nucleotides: TGTGCCAGTAGTATCACGCCGGGGAACTATGGCTACACCTTC. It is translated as CASSITPGNYGYTF.

The CDR3 DNA is TGTGCCAGCAGTTACTCGAATGCGGGGGGGCCTTTCTACGAGCAGTACTTC. Translating it yields CASSYSNAGGPFYEQYF. This chain links TRBV6-7 with TRBJ2-7; TRBD2 matches 9 bases. TRBV6-7 counts as an open reading frame of uncertain function. V shed 0 bases and J 3 bases; nucleotides not matched to a gene: 9. The CDR3 has 17 residues.

The CDR3 loop reads CASWVGFGEDIQYF. In DNA form, the CDR3 reads TGTGCCAGTTGGGTCGGGTTTGGGGAGGACATTCAGTACTTC. The J gene is TRBJ2-4, the V gene TRBV19; D is perhaps TRBD2 (6 bases). V dropped 8 bases and J dropped 8 bases, with 19 bases sitting between them. Germline-derived CDR1 and CDR2 are LNHDA and SQIVND (reference sequence). The CDR3 has 14 amino acids.

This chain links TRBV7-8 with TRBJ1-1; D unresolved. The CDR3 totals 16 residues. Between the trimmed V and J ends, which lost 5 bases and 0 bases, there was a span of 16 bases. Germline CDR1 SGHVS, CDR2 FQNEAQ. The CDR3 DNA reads TGTGCCAGCAGCAGGAGGGTCAAAACCCTGAACACTGAAGCTTTCTTT. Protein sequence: CASSRRVKTLNTEAFF. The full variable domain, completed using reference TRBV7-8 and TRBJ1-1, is GAGVSQSPRYKVAKRGQDVALRCDPISGHVSLFWYQQALGQGPEFLTYFQNEAQLDKSGLPSDRFFAERPEGSVSTLKIQRTQQEDSAVYLCASSRRVKTLNTEAFFGQGTRLTVV.

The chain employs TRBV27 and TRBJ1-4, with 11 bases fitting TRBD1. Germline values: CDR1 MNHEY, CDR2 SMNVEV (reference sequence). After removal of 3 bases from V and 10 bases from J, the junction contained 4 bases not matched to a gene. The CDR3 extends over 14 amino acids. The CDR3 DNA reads TGTGCCAGCAGTTTGGTCGGGACAGGGGGAAAACTGTTTTTT. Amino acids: CASSLVGTGGKLFF. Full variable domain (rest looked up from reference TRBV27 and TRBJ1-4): EAQVTQNPRYLITVTGKKLTVTCSQNMNHEYMSWYRQDPGLGLRQIYYSMNVEVTDKGDVPEGYKVSRKEKRNFPLILESPSPNQTSLYFCASSLVGTGGKLFFGSGTQLSVL.

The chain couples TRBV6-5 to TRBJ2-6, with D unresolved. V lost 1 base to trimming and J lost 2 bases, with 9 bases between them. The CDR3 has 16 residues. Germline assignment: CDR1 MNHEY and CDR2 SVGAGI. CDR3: CASSYLFGAGANVLTF. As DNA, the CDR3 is TGTGCCAGCAGTTACTTGTTCGGTGCTGGGGCCAACGTCCTGACTTTC.

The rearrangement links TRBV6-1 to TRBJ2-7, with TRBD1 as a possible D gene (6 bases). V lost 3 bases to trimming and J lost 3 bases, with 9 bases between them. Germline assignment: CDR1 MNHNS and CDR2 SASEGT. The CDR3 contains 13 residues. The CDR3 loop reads CASSDVQGYEQYF. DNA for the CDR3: TGTGCCAGCAGTGATGTACAGGGCTACGAGCAGTACTTC.

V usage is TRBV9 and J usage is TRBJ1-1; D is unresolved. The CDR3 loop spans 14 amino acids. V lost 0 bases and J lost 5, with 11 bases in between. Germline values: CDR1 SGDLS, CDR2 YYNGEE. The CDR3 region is CASSVVRGTTEAFF. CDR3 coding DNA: TGTGCCAGCAGCGTAGTTCGGGGAACAACTGAAGCTTTCTTT.

The DNA for the CDR3 is TGTGCCAGCAGCGAGCAAGGGACTAGCGGCCGCACAGATACGCAGTATTTT. It yields the protein CASSEQGTSGRTDTQYF. The chain links TRBV9 to TRBJ2-3, with 11 positions matching TRBD2. This CDR3 comprises 17 residues. Per germline, CDR1 SGDLS and CDR2 YYNGEE. V was pared by 3 bases and J by 1 base, with 7 bases of the junction left unmatched.